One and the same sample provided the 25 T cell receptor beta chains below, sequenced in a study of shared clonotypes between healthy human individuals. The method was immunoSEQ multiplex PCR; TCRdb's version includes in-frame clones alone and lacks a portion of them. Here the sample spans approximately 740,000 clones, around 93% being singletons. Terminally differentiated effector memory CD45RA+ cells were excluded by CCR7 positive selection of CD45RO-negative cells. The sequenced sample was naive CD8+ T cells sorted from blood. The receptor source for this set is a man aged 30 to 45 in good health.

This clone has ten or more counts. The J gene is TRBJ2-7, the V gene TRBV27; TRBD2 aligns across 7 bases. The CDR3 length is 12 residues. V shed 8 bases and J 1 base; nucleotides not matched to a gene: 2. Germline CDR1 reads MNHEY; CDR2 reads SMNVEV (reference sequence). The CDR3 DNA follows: TGTGCCAGCGCGGGAGTATCCTACGAGCAGTACTTC. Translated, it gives CASAGVSYEQYF.

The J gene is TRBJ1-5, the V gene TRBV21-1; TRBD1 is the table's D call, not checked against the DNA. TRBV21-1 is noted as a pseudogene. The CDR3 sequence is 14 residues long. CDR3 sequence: CASCLGQNNQPQHF. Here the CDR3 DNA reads TGTGCCAGCTGCCTGGGACAGAACAATCAGCCCCAGCATTTT.

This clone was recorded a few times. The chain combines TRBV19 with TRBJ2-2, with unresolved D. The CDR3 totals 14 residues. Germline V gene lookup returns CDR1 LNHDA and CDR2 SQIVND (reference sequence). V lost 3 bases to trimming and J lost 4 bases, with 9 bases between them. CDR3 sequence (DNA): TGTGCCAGTAGTATGGGATGGGGCACCGGGGAGCTGTTTTTT. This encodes CASSMGWGTGELFF.

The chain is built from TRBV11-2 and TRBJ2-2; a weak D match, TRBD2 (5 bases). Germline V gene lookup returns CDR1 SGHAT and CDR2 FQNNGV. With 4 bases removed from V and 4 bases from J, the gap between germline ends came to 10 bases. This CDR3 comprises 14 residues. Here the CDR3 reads CASSSSGTTGELFF. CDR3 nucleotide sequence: TGTGCCAGCAGCTCTTCGGGAACCACCGGGGAGCTGTTTTTT.

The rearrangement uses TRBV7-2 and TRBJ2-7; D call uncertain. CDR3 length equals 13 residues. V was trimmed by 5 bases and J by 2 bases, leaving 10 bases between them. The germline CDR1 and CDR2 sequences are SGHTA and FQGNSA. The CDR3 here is CASSPEPTYEQYF. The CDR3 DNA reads TGTGCCAGCAGCCCCGAACCAACCTACGAGCAGTACTTC.

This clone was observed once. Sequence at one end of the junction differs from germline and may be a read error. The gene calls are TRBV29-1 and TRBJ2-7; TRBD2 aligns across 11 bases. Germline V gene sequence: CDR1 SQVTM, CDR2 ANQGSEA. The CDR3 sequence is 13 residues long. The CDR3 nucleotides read TGCAGCGCTGAACTAGCGGGAGATGTCGAGCAGTACTTC. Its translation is CSAELAGDVEQYF.

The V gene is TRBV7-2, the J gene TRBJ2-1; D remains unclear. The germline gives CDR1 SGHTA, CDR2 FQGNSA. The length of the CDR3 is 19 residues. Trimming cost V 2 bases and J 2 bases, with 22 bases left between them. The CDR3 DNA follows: TGTGCCAGCAGCTTAAAACCGGGCCTCTCCCTGTCCCCCTACAATGAGCAGTTCTTC. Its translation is CASSLKPGLSLSPYNEQFF.

The CDR3 protein is CASSPGGPSSGYTF. In DNA, the CDR3 is TGTGCCAGCAGCCCCGGTGGGCCATCCAGCGGCTACACCTTC. The chain uses TRBV2 and TRBJ1-2; no firm D call. V dropped 6 bases and J dropped 8 bases, with 19 bases sitting between them. The CDR3 is made up of 14 amino acids. CDR1 and CDR2 (germline): SNHLY, FYNNEI. The full variable domain, its missing parts supplied by reference TRBV2 and TRBJ1-2, is EPEVTQTPSHQVTQMGQEVILRCVPISNHLYFYWYRQILGQKVEFLVSFYNNEISEKSEIFDDQFSVERPDGSNFTLKIRSTKLEDSAMYFCASSPGGPSSGYTFGSGTRLTVV.

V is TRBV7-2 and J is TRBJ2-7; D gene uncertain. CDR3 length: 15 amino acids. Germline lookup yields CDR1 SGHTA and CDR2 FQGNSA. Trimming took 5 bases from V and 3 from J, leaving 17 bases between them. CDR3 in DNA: TGTGCCAGCAGCCCCACCTCGGTGAGCAACTACGAGCAGTACTTC. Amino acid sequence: CASSPTSVSNYEQYF.

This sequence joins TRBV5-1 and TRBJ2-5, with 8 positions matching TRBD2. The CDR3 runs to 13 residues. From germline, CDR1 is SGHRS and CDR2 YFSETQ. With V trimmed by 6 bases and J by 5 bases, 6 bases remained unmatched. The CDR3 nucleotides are TGCGCCAGCAAGACTAGCGAAGAGGAGACCCAGTACTTC. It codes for CASKTSEEETQYF.

The DNA of the CDR3 is TGTGCCAGCAGTTACGGGTCGGGCGAAGAAAAACTGTTTTTT. The encoded protein is CASSYGSGEEKLFF. The V gene is TRBV28, the J gene TRBJ1-4; D ambiguous. V lost 4 bases to trimming and J lost 8 bases, with 14 bases between them. The germline gives CDR1 MDHEN, CDR2 SYDVKM. This CDR3 comprises 14 residues.

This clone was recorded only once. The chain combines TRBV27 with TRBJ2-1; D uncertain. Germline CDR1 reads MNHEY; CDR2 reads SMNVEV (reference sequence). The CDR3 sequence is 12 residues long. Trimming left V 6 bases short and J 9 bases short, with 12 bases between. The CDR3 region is CASSPFTGEQFF. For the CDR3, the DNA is TGTGCCAGCAGCCCCTTTACTGGTGAGCAGTTCTTC.

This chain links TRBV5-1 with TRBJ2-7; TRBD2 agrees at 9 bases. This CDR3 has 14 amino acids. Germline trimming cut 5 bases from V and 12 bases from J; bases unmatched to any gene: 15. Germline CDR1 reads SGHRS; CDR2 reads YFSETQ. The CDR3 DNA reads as TGCGCCAGCAGTCAGCCGACCGGGGGACTAGCCCGGTACTTC. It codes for CASSQPTGGLARYF.

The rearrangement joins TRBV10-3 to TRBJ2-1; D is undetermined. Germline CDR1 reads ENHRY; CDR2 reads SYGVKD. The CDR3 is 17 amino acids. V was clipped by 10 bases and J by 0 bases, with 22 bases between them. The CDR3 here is CARPPSAEPSSYNEQFF. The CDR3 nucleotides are TGTGCCAGACCCCCCTCCGCCGAACCGAGCTCCTACAATGAGCAGTTCTTC.

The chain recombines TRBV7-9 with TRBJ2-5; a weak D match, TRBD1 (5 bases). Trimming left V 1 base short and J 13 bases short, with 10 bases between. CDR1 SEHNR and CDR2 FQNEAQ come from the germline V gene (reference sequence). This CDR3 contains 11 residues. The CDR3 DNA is TGTGCCAGCAGCTTAGAGGGGAAGGTGTACTTC. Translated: CASSLEGKVYF.

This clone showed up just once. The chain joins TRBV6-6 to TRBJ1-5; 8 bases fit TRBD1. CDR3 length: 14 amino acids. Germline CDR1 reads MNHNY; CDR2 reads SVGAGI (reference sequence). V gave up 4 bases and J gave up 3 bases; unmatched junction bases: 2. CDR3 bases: TGTGCCAGCAGTTTGACAGGGGTCAATCAGCCCCAGCATTTT. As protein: CASSLTGVNQPQHF.

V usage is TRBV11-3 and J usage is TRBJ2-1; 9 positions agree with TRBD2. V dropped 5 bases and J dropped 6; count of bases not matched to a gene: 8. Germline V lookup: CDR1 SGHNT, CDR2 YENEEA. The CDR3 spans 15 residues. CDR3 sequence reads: CASSDHSGSSNEQFF. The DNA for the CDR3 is TGTGCCAGCAGCGACCATAGCGGGAGTAGCAATGAGCAGTTCTTC.

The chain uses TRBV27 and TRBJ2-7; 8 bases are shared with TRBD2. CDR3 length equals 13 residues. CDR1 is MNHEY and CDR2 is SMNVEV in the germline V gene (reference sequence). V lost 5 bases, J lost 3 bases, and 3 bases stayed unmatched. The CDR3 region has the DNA TGTGCCAGCAGTCCGGGAGGGAACTACGAGCAGTACTTC. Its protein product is CASSPGGNYEQYF.

CDR3 DNA: TGCGCCAGCAGCTCCTCCCTAGCGGGGAACTCCTACAATGAGCAGTTCTTC. Its translation: CASSSSLAGNSYNEQFF. V is TRBV5-1 and J is TRBJ2-1, with 9 bases lining up with TRBD2. The CDR3 loop spans 17 amino acids. CDR1 SGHRS and CDR2 YFSETQ come from the germline V gene. The J segment lost 0 bases and the V segment lost 3 bases, leaving 7 bases of the junction unmatched. Complete variable domain (other parts from reference TRBV5-1 and TRBJ2-1): KAGVTQTPRYLIKTRGQQVTLSCSPISGHRSVSWYQQTPGQGLQFLFEYFSETQRNKGNFPGRFSGRQFSNSRSEMNVSTLELGDSALYLCASSSSLAGNSYNEQFFGPGTRLTVL.

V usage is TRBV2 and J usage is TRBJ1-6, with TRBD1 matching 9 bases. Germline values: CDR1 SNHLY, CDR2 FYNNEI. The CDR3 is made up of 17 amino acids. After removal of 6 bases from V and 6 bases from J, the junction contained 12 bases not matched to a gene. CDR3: CASSDQGQGVGNSPLHF. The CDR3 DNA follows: TGTGCCAGCAGCGATCAGGGACAGGGAGTCGGTAATTCACCCCTCCACTTT.

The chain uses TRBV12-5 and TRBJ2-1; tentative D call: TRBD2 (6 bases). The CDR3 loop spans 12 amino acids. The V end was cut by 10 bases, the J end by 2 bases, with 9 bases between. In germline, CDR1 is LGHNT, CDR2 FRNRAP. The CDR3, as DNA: TGTGCTACGGGGACTGCCTACAATGAGCAGTTCTTC. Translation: CATGTAYNEQFF.

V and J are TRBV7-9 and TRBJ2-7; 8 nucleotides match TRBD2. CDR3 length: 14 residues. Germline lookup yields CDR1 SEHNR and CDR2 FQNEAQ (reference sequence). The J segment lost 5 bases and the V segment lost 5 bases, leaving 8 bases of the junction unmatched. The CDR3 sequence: CASSPGTRTDEQYF. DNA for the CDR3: TGTGCCAGCAGCCCCGGGACTAGGACGGACGAGCAGTACTTC.

The CDR3, as DNA: TGTGCCAGCAGCTTATGGGAAACCGGCTACGAGCAGTACTTC. It encodes CASSLWETGYEQYF. The chain uses TRBV7-9 and TRBJ2-7; D not resolved. Germline CDR1 SEHNR, CDR2 FQNEAQ (reference sequence). Trimming took 2 bases from V and 3 from J, leaving 11 bases between them. The CDR3 consists of 14 residues.

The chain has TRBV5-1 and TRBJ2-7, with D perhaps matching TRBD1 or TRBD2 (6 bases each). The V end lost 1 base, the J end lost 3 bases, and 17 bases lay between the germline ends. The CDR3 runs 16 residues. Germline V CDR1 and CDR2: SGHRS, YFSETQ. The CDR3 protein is CASSLSNFGGDYEQYF. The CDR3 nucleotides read TGCGCCAGCAGCTTGTCGAACTTCGGGGGCGACTACGAGCAGTACTTC.

The CDR3 spells CASSSTVASGDNEQFF. The CDR3 coding sequence is TGTGCCAGCAGCTCGACAGTGGCTAGCGGCGACAATGAGCAGTTCTTC. The rearrangement uses TRBV11-2 and TRBJ2-1, with 7 nucleotides matching TRBD2. CDR3 size: 16 residues. J was trimmed by 5 bases and V by 4 bases; bases with no gene match: 11. CDR1 SGHAT and CDR2 FQNNGV come from the germline V gene.